This TCR beta chain was sequenced in a study of OX40 agonist ivuxolimab in advanced cancers. About the study: Patients were about 83% male with ages about 20 to 79, mean approximately 55.

TCRdb's table, derived via immunoSEQ multiplex PCR, lists solely in-frame clones and lacks some. The sample consists of about 69,000 clones, approximately 90% of them appearing once. The junction had 7 bases not matched to a gene; V was cut back by 5 bases and J by 1 base. CDR1 and CDR2 from the germline V gene are MNHEY and SMNVEV (reference sequence). This CDR3 is 15 amino acids long. The material was CD4+ or CD8+ T cells sorted from blood, obtained in a trial of the OX40 agonist ivuxolimab. The rearrangement links TRBV27 to TRBJ1-2; 7 bases match TRBD1. This TCR derives from an adult with an advanced solid tumor such as melanoma, head and neck, liver or kidney cancer. The CDR3 sequence is CASSLARQGNYGYTF. DNA for the CDR3: TGTGCCAGCAGTCTCGCTCGACAGGGTAACTATGGCTACACCTTC.